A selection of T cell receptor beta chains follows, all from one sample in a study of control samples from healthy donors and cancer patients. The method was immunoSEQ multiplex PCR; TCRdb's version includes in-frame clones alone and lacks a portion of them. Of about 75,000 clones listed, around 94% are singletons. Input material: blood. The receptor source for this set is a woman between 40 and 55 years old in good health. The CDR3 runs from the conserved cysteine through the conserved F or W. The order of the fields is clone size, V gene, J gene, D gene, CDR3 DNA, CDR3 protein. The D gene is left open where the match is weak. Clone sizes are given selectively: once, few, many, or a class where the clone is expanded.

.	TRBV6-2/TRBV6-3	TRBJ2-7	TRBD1	TGTGCCAGCAGTCCCCAGGGACAGGGGGAAATCGACGAGCAGTACTTC	CASSPQGQGEIDEQYF
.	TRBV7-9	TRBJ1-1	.	TGTGCCAGCAGCCCAAACTTAGGAGTGAACACTGAAGCTTTCTTT	CASSPNLGVNTEAFF
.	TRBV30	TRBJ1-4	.	TGTGCCTGGAGTGTAGGCAGGGAGAGTGAAAAACTGTTTTTT	CAWSVGRESEKLFF
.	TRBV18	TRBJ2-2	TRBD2	TGTGCCAGCTCAATAGCGGGAGGAGGCACCGGGGAGCTGTTTTTT	CASSIAGGGTGELFF
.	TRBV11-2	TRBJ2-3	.	TGTGCCAGCAGCTCCTCCCTAGACATGGGGGGCACAGATACGCAGTATTTT	CASSSSLDMGGTDTQYF
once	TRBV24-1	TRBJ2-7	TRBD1	TGTGCCACCAGTGTCTCACCGGGACAGGGGAACTACGAGCAGTACTTC	CATSVSPGQGNYEQYF
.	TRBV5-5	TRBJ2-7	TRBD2	TGTGCCAGCAGCGATGGACTAGCGGGACTTTACGAGCAGTACTTC	CASSDGLAGLYEQYF
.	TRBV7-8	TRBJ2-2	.	TGTGCCAGCAGTCGGGACACCGGGGAGCTGTTTTTT	CASSRDTGELFF
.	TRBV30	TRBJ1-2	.	TGTGCCTGGAGTGTAACTCACAACTATGGCTACACCTTC	CAWSVTHNYGYTF
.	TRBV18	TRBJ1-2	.	TGTGCCAGCTCACCAGAGAACTATGGCTACACCTTC	CASSPENYGYTF
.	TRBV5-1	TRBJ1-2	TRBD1	TGCGCCAGCAGCCAGGCACAGGGGGACTATGGCTACACCTTC	CASSQAQGDYGYTF
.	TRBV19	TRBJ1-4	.	TGTGCCAGTAGTATAGACAGTGAGGAAAAACTGTTTTTT	CASSIDSEEKLFF
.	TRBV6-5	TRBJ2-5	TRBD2	TGTGCCAGCAGTTACCATTTTTCTAGCGGAGAGACCCAGTACTTC	CASSYHFSSGETQYF
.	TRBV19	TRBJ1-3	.	TGTGCCAGTAGTACGATTGGACAGTTAATTGGAAACACCATATATTTT	CASSTIGQLIGNTIYF
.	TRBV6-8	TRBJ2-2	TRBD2	TGTGCCAGGGCTAGCGGGAGGGCCCACGGGGAGCTGTTTTTT	CARASGRAHGELFF
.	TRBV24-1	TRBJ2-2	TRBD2	TGTGCCACCAGTGAAGCGGGGGGGTTCAACACCGGGGAGCTGTTTTTT	CATSEAGGFNTGELFF
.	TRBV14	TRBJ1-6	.	TGTGCCAGCAGCACCCGGGACCTAGTAAATTCACCCCTCCACTTT	CASSTRDLVNSPLHF
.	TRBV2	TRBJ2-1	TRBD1	TGTGCCAGCGAATGGACAGGGGGCTACAATGAGCAGTTCTTC	CASEWTGGYNEQFF
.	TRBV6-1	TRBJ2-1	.	TGTGCCAGCAGTGAGCGAGGGGTACATGGGTTCTTC	CASSERGVHGFF
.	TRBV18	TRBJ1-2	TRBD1	TGTGCCAGCTCACCATCGACAGGGGGCCGAGATGGCTACACCTTC	CASSPSTGGRDGYTF
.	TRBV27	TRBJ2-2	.	TGTGCCAGCGGAGGGGCAGGGGGGACCGGGGAGCTGTTTTTT	CASGGAGGTGELFF
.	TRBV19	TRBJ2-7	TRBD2	TGTGCCAGTAGTATTGGACTAGCGGTCGAGCAGTACTTC	CASSIGLAVEQYF
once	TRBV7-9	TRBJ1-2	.	TGTGCCAGCAGCTTAGGCACGAGGGGCTACACCTTC	CASSLGTRGYTF
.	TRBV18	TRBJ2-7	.	TGTGCCAGCTCACCATGGGGGAGGGAGCAGTACTTC	CASSPWGREQYF
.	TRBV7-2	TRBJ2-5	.	TGTGCCAGCAGCTCGACAGTTTTACAAGAGACCCAGTACTTC	CASSSTVLQETQYF
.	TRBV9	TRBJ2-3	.	TGTGCCAGCAGCGTAGAAGGTTTTTTTTCCTCCTCAGATACGCAGTATTTT	CASSVEGFFSSSDTQYF
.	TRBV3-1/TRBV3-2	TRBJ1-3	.	TGTGCCAGCAGCCAGGACAAAGGGGCGGCTGGAAACACCATATATTTT	CASSQDKGAAGNTIYF
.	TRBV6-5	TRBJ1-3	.	TGTGCCAGCAGTTACTCGTGGACCGCTGGAAACACCATATATTTT	CASSYSWTAGNTIYF
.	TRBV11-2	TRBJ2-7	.	TGTGCCAGCAGCTTAGGGCTAACCTACGAGCAGTACTTC	CASSLGLTYEQYF
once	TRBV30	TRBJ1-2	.	TGTGCCTGGAGTGTGGGGACCTTCTATGGCTACACCTTC	CAWSVGTFYGYTF
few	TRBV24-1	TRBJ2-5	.	TGTGCCACCAGTGATTATGAGACCCAGTACTTC	CATSDYETQYF
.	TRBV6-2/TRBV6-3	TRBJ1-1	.	TGTGCCAGCAGTTTTGGGGGTGCCGAAGCTTTCTTT	CASSFGGAEAFF
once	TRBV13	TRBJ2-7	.	TGTGCCAGCAGCTTATTTCGCGGGTTCGGCGAGCAGTACTTC	CASSLFRGFGEQYF
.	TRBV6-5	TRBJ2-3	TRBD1	TGTGCCAGCAGTTTACAGGGGGCTGGCACAGATACGCAGTATTTT	CASSLQGAGTDTQYF
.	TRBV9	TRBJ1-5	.	TGTGCCAGCAGCGTAGCGGGCAATCAGCCCCAGCATTTT	CASSVAGNQPQHF
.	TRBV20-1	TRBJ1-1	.	TGCAGTGCTAGGGGGGGGACTGAAGCTTTCTTT	CSARGGTEAFF
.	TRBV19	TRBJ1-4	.	TGTGCCAGTAGCCCATTCCCAACTAATGAAAAACTGTTTTTT	CASSPFPTNEKLFF
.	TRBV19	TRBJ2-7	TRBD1	TGTGCCAGTAGTATCCAGGGGGCTACCTACGAGCAGTACTTC	CASSIQGATYEQYF
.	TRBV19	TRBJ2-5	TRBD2	TGTGCCAGTAGTATTGGGGTAGCGGGAGGGCGCCAGGAGACCCAGTACTTC	CASSIGVAGGRQETQYF
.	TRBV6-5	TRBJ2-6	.	TGTGCCACCCAGACGGGGGAATCTGGGGCCAACGTCCTGACTTTC	CATQTGESGANVLTF
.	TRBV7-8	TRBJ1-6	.	TGTGCCAGCAGCTACATTTCGGGAGGGCCCTACGTAATTTCACCCCTCCACTTT	CASSYISGGPYVISPLHF
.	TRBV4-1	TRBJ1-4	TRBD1	TGCGCCAGCAGCCCCACCTCCGGGACAGGGGGCGAAAAACTGTTTTTT	CASSPTSGTGGEKLFF
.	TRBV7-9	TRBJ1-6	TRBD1	TGTGCCAGCAGCCGGCAGGGGGGCGGGGGCTCCTATAATTCACCCCTCCACTTT	CASSRQGGGGSYNSPLHF
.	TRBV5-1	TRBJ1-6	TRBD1	TGCGCCAGCAGCTGGGACAGGGTTGGTTCACCCCTCCACTTT	CASSWDRVGSPLHF
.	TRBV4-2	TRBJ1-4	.	TGTGCCAGCAGCCAAGATCTGGCGCAGGGACGAACTAATGAAAAACTGTTTTTT	CASSQDLAQGRTNEKLFF
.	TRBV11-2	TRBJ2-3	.	TGTGCCAGCAGCTTAGAAGGGACCAGTTCTTATCGTGATACGCAGTATTTT	CASSLEGTSSYRDTQYF
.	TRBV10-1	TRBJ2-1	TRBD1	TGCGCCAGCAGTGTTGAGGGGGCCTTTTACAATGAGCAGTTCTTC	CASSVEGAFYNEQFF
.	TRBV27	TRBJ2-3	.	TGTGCCAGCAGTTTCCTCCCTGGCGCCGATAGCACAGATACGCAGTATTTT	CASSFLPGADSTDTQYF